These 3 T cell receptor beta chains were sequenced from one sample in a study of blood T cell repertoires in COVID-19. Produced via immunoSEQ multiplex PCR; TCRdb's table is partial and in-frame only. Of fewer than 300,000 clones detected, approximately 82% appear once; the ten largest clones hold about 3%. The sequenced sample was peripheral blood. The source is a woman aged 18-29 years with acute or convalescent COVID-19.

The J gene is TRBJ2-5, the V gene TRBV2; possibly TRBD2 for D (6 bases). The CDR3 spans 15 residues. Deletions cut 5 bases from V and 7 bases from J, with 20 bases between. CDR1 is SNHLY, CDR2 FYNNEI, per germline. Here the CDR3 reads CASSWEDLGGGTQYF. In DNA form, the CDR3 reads TGTGCCAGCAGTTGGGAGGACTTGGGTGGGGGGACCCAGTACTTC.

The CDR3 reads CASSIRSGDYNEQFF. The CDR3 nucleotides read TGTGCCAGTAGTATTCGGAGCGGAGACTACAATGAGCAGTTCTTC. The chain carries TRBV19 and TRBJ2-1; D perhaps matches TRBD2 (5 bases). CDR3 length: 15 amino acids. The V and J ends lost 3 bases and 3 bases respectively, with 12 bases between them. Germline V CDR1 and CDR2: LNHDA, SQIVND (reference sequence).

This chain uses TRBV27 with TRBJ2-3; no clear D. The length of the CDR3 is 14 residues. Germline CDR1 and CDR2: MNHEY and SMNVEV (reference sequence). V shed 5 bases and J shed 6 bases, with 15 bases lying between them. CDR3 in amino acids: CASSVVYNLDTQYF. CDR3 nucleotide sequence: TGTGCCAGCAGTGTAGTTTATAATTTGGATACGCAGTATTTT.